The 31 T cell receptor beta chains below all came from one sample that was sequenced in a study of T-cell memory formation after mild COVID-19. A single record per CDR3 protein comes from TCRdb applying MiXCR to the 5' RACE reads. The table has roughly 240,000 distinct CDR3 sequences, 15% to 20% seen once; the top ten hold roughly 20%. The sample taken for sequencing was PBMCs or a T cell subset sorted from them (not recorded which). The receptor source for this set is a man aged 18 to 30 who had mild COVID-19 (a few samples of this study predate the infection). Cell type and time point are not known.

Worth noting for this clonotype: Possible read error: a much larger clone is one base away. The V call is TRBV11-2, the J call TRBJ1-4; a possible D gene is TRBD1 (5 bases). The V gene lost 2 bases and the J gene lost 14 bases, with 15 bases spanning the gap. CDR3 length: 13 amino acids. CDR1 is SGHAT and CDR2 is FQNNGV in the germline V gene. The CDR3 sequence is CASSLYRYRQLFF. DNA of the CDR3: TGTGCCAGCAGCTTATATCGGTACCGACAGCTGTTTTTT.

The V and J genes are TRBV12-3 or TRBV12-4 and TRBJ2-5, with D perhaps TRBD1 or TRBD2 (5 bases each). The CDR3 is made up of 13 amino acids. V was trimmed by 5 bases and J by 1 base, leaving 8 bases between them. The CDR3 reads CASSKRGQETQYF. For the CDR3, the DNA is TGTGCCAGCAGTAAGAGGGGCCAAGAGACCCAGTACTTC.

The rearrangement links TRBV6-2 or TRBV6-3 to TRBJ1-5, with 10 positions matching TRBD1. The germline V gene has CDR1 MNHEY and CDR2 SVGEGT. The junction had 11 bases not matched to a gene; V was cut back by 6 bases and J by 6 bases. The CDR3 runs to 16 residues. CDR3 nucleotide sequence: TGTGCCAGCAGCCCGGTGGGGACAGGGGCAGGTCAGCCCCAGCATTTT. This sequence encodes CASSPVGTGAGQPQHF.

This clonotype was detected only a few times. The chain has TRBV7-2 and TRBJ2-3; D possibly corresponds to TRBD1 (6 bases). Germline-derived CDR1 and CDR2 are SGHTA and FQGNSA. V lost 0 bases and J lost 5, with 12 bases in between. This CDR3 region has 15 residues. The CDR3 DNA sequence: TGTGCCAGCAGCTTAGCGCCCAGGGGTTTAGATACGCAGTATTTT. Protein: CASSLAPRGLDTQYF. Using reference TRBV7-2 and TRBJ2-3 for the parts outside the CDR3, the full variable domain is GAGVSQSPSNKVTEKGKDVELRCDPISGHTALYWYRQSLGQGLEFLIYFQGNSAPDKSGLPSDRFSAERTGGSVSTLTIQRTQQEDSAVYLCASSLAPRGLDTQYFGPGTRLTVL.

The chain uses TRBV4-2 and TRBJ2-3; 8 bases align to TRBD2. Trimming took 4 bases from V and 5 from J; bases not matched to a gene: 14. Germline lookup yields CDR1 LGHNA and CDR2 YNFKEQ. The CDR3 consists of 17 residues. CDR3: CASSPLGSGGVEDTQYF. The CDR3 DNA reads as TGTGCCAGCAGCCCCCTTGGGAGCGGGGGTGTGGAAGATACGCAGTATTTT.

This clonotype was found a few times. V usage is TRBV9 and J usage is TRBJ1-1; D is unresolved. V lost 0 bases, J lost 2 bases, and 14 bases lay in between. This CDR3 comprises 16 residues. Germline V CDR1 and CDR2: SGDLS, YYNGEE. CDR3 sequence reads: CASSVAVPGPNTEAFF. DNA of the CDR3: TGTGCCAGCAGCGTAGCTGTTCCAGGCCCAAACACTGAAGCTTTCTTT.

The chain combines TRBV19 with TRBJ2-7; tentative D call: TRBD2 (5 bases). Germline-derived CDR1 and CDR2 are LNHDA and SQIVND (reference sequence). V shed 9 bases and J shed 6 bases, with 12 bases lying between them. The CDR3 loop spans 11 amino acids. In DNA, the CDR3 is TGTGCCAGATCCCCTCGGGGCGAGCAGTACGTC. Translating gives CARSPRGEQYV.

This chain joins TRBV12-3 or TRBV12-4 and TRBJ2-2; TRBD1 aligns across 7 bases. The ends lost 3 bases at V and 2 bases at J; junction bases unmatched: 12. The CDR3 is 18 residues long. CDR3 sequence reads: CASSFPTGQRPNTGELFF. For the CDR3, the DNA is TGTGCCAGCAGTTTTCCCACGGGACAGCGTCCCAACACCGGGGAGCTGTTTTTT.

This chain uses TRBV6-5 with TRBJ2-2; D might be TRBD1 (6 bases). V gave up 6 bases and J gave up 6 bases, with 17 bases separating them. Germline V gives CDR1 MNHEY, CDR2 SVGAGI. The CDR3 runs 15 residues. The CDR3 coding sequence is TGTGCCAGCAGCCAACATGGGCACAGGGCCGGGGAGCTGTTTTTT. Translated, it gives CASSQHGHRAGELFF.

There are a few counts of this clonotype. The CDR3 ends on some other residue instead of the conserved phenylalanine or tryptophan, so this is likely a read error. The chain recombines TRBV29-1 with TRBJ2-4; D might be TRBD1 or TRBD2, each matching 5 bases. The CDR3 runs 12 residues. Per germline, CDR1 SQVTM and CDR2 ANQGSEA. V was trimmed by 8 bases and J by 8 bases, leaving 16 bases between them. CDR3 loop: CSHGGQGDIQYL. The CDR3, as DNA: TGCAGCCATGGTGGGCAGGGAGACATTCAGTACTTA.

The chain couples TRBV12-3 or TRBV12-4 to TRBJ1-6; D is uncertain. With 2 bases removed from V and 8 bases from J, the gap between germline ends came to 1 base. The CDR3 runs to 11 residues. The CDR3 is CASSLYSPLHF. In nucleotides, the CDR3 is TGTGCCAGCAGTTTATATTCACCCCTCCACTTT.

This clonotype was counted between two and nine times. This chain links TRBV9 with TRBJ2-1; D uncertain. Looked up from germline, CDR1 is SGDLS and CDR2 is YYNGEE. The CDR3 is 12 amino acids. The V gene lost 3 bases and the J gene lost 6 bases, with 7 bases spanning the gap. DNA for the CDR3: TGTGCCAGCAGCGCACTGACCAATGAGCAGTTCTTC. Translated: CASSALTNEQFF.

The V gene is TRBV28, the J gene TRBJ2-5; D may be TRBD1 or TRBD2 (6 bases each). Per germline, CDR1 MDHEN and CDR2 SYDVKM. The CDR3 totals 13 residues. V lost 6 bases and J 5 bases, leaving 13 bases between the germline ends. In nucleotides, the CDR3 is TGTGCCAGCAGCTCCGGGGGCCAGGAGACCCAGTACTTC. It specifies CASSSGGQETQYF.

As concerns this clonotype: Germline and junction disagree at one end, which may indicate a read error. The CDR3 DNA follows: TGCAGCGTTGGAACAGAAACGGGGTTC. It encodes CSVGTETGF. J is TRBJ2-4 and V is TRBV29-1; TRBD2 is a possible D gene (5 bases). This CDR3 comprises 9 residues. CDR1 is SQVTM, CDR2 ANQGSEA, per germline.

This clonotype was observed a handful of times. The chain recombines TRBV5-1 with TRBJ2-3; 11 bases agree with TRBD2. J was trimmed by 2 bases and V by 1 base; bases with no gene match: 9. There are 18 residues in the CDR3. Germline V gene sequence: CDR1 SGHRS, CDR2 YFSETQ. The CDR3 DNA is TGCGCCAGCAGCTTGACCCCTCTAGCGGGGGGCGCCACAGATACGCAGTATTTT. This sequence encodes CASSLTPLAGGATDTQYF.

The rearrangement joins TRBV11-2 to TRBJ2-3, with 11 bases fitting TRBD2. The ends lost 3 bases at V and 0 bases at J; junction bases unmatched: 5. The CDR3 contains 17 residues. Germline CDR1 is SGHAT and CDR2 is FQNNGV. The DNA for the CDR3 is TGTGCCAGCAGCTTTCTAGCGGGGGGATCTAGCACAGATACGCAGTATTTT. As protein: CASSFLAGGSSTDTQYF.

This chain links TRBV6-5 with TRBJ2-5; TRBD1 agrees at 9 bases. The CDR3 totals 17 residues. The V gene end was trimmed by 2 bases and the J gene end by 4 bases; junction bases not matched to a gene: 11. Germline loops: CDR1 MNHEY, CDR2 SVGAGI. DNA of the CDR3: TGTGCCAGCAGTTACACGTGGCTGGGACAGGGTAGAGAGACCCAGTACTTC. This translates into CASSYTWLGQGRETQYF.

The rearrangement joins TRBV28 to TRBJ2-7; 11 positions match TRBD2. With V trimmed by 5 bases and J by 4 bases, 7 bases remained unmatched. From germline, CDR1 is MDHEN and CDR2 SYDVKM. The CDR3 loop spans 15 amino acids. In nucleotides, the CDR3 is TGTGCCAGCAGTCCCCATAGCGGGGGGGCATACGAGCAGTACGTC. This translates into CASSPHSGGAYEQYV.

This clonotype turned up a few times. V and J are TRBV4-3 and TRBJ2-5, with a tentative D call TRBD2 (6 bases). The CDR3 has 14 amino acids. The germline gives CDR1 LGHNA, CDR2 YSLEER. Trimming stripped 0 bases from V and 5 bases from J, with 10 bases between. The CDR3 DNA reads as TGCGCCAGCAGCCAAGACCACAGCGGGGAGACCCAGTACTTC. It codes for CASSQDHSGETQYF.

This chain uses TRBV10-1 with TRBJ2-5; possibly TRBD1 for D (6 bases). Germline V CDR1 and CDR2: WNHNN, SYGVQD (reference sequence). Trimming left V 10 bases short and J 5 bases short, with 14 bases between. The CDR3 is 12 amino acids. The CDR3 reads CATRGEGETQYF. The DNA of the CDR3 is TGCGCCACCAGGGGCGAAGGGGAGACCCAGTACTTC.

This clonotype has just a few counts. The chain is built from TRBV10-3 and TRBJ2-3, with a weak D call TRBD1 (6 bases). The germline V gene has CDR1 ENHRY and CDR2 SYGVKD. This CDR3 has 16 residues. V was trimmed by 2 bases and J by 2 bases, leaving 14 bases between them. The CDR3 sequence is CAISESAGAHTDTQYF. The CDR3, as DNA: TGTGCCATCAGTGAGAGTGCAGGGGCCCACACAGATACGCAGTATTTT.

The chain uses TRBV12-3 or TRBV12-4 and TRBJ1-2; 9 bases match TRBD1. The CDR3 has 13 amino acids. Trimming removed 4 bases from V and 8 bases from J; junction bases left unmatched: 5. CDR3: CASSSGQGSGYTF. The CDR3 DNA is TGTGCCAGCAGTTCGGGACAGGGTAGCGGCTACACCTTC.

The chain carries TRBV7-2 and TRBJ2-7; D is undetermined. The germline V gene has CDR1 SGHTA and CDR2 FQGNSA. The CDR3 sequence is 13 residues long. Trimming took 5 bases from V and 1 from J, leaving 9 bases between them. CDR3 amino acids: CASSMAVSYEQYF. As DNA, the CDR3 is TGTGCCAGCAGCATGGCCGTATCCTACGAGCAGTACTTC.

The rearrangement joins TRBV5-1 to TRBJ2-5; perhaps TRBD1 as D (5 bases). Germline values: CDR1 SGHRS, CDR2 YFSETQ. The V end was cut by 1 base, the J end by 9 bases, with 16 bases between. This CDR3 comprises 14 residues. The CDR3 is CASSLSRRGGSQYF. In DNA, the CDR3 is TGCGCCAGCAGCTTGTCGCGTAGGGGTGGGTCCCAGTACTTC.

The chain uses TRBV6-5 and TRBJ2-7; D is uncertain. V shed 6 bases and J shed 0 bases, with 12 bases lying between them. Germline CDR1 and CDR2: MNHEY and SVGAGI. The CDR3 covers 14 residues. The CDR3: CASRRPSPSYEQYF. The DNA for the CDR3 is TGTGCCAGCAGGCGACCATCACCCTCCTACGAGCAGTACTTC.

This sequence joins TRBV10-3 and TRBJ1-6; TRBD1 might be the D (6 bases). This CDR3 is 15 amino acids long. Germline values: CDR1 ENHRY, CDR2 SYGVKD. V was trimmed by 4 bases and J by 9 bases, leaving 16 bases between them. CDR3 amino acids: CAISGGVTGSSPLHF. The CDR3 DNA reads TGTGCCATCAGTGGGGGGGTGACAGGTAGTTCACCCCTCCACTTT.

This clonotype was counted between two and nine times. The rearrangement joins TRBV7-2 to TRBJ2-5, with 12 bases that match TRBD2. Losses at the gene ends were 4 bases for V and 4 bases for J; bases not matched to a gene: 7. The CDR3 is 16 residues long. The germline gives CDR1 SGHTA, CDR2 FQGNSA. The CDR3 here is CASSSTLAGGVETQYF. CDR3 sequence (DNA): TGTGCCAGCAGCTCCACCCTAGCGGGGGGGGTAGAGACCCAGTACTTC.

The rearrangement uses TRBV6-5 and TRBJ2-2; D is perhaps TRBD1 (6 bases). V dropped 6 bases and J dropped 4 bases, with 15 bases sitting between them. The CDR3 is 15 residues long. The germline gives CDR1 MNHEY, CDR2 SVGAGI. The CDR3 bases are TGTGCCAGCAGCATCCAGGGGTCGGCCACCGGGGAGCTGTTTTTT. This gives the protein CASSIQGSATGELFF.

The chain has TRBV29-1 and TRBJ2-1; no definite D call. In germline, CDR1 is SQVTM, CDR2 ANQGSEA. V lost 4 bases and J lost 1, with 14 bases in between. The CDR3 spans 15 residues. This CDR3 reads CSVALTYSSYNEQFF. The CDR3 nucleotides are TGCAGCGTTGCCCTCACGTATTCTTCCTACAATGAGCAGTTCTTC.

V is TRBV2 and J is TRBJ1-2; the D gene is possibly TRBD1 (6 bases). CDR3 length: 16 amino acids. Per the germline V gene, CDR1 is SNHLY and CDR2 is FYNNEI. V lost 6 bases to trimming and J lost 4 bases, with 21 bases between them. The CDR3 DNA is TGTGCCAGCAGCGCCCCTCGGGGGCAGGGGAGCTATGGCTACACCTTC. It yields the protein CASSAPRGQGSYGYTF.

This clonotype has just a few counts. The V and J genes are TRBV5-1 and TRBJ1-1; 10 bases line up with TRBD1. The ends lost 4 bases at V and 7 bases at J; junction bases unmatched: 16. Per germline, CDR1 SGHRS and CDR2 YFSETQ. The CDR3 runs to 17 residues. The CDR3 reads CASSPSGSGQGGIEAFF. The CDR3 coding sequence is TGCGCCAGCAGCCCTAGTGGGTCTGGACAGGGGGGGATTGAAGCTTTCTTT.